These 9 T cell receptor beta chains were all obtained from the same sample, sequenced in a study of T cells after yellow fever vaccination. Each CDR3 protein gets one entry after TCRdb re-called the 5' RACE reads with MiXCR. This sample carries tens of thousands of distinct CDR3 sequences, around 5% of them seen once, and the ten largest clones take about 41%. The sample consisted of CD8+ T cells sorted from PBMCs, taken 10 days after the yellow fever booster vaccination. The origin of the receptors is a man aged 30-40 years who received the YFV17D yellow fever vaccine.

In its sample, this clonotype was seen many times. The genes are TRBV4-3 and TRBJ1-2, with D possibly matching TRBD1 (5 bases). The germline V and J ends were trimmed by 3 bases and 1 base, with 21 bases remaining between them. The CDR3 sequence is 18 residues long. Germline loops: CDR1 LGHNA, CDR2 YSLEER. The CDR3 loop is CASSQDWTSGPYNYGYTF. DNA of the CDR3: TGCGCCAGCAGCCAGGACTGGACATCGGGCCCGTATAACTATGGCTACACCTTC.

This clonotype was counted at least ten times. The rearrangement uses TRBV2 and TRBJ2-7, with D possibly matching TRBD2 (6 bases). The CDR3 length is 13 residues. In germline, CDR1 is SNHLY, CDR2 FYNNEI. V shed 11 bases and J shed 1 base, with 15 bases lying between them. Written as DNA, the CDR3 is TGTGCCGTCACCGGGACTGATTCCTACGAGCAGTACTTC. Protein: CAVTGTDSYEQYF.

A word on this clonotype: A clone one base away is much larger, so this may be a read error. The chain couples TRBV5-1 to TRBJ2-6, with D possibly matching TRBD1 (5 bases). CDR3 length: 14 residues. Germline assignment: CDR1 SGHRS and CDR2 YFSETQ. CDR3 region: CASSLVAGANVQTF. Written as DNA, the CDR3 is TGCGCCAGCAGCTTGGTGGCTGGGGCCAACGTCCAGACTTTC.

This clonotype was seen repeatedly, ten times or more. The chain combines TRBV2 with TRBJ2-7; D is unclear. Between the trimmed V and J ends, which lost 0 bases and 2 bases, there was a span of 8 bases. The V gene's germline CDR1 is SNHLY and CDR2 FYNNEI. The CDR3 contains 14 residues. CDR3 DNA: TGTGCCAGCAGTGAAGCGGAGCTAGCCTACGAGCAGTACTTC. It codes for CASSEAELAYEQYF. Together with reference TRBV2 and TRBJ2-7, the CDR3 gives the full variable domain: EPEVTQTPSHQVTQMGQEVILRCVPISNHLYFYWYRQILGQKVEFLVSFYNNEISEKSEIFDDQFSVERPDGSNFTLKIRSTKLEDSAMYFCASSEAELAYEQYFGPGTRLTVT.

This clonotype has a count of ten or more. The V call is TRBV7-3, the J call TRBJ2-1, with 8 bases lining up with TRBD2. Per germline, CDR1 SGHTA and CDR2 FQGTGA. The CDR3 is made up of 18 amino acids. Germline trimming cut 5 bases from V and 7 bases from J; bases unmatched to any gene: 19. The DNA of the CDR3 is TGTGCCAGCAGCCCTATAGCGGCTAGCGGGCCCTGGGCAAATGAGCAGTTCTTC. Protein sequence: CASSPIAASGPWANEQFF.

This clonotype was observed many times. V gene TRBV15 combines with J gene TRBJ1-5; D gene unclear. CDR1 is LNHNV and CDR2 is YYDKDF in the germline V gene (reference sequence). The length of the CDR3 is 14 residues. V dropped 1 base and J dropped 0 bases, with 4 bases sitting between them. CDR3: CATSRGDSNQPQHF. The CDR3 DNA reads TGTGCCACCAGCAGAGGAGATAGCAATCAGCCCCAGCATTTT. The full variable domain, its missing parts supplied by reference TRBV15 and TRBJ1-5, is DAMVIQNPRYQVTQFGKPVTLSCSQTLNHNVMYWYQQKSSQAPKLLFHYYDKDFNNEADTPDNFQSRRPNTSFCFLDIRSPGLGDTAMYLCATSRGDSNQPQHFGDGTRLSIL.

This clonotype came up many times. V is TRBV4-3 and J is TRBJ2-1; 9 bases align to TRBD2. The germline CDR1 and CDR2 sequences are LGHNA and YSLEER. Trimming removed 6 bases from V and 6 bases from J; junction bases left unmatched: 9. CDR3 length: 15 residues. The CDR3: CASSQLAGGPNEQFF. The CDR3 bases are TGCGCCAGCAGTCAACTTGCGGGAGGGCCCAATGAGCAGTTCTTC.

The V and J genes are TRBV27 and TRBJ2-3; 7 nucleotides align to TRBD1. Looked up from germline, CDR1 is MNHEY and CDR2 is SMNVEV (reference sequence). The ends lost 4 bases at V and 0 bases at J; junction bases unmatched: 16. The CDR3 totals 19 residues. The CDR3 is CASSSSNFLQGYSTDTQYF. CDR3 coding DNA: TGTGCCAGCAGTTCCTCAAACTTCTTACAGGGGTATAGCACAGATACGCAGTATTTT.

Ten or more counts support this clonotype. The rearrangement uses TRBV7-2 and TRBJ2-7, with TRBD2 identical over 9 bases. J was trimmed by 7 bases and V by 0 bases; bases with no gene match: 7. This CDR3 region has 15 residues. Per germline, CDR1 SGHTA and CDR2 FQGNSA. CDR3: CASSLALAGENEQYF. In DNA, the CDR3 is TGTGCCAGCAGCTTAGCATTAGCGGGAGAGAATGAGCAGTACTTC.